Many counts were recorded for the clone carrying this T cell receptor beta chain. Its antigen is currently unknown. TCRdb itself ran the 5' RACE reads through MiXCR, one entry per CDR3 protein. Altogether 100,000 to 150,000 distinct CDR3 sequences are present, approximately 9% being singletons, with the ten largest covering less than 40%. This sample was included in a study of T cells after yellow fever vaccination. Broader study findings: Researchers noted that a small share of clonotypes showed up in both CD4 and CD8 compartments.

Germline CDR1 and CDR2: SGHKS and YYEKEE (reference sequence). This CDR3 region has 17 residues. Trimming pared 1 base from V and 6 bases from J, leaving 20 bases between. The rearrangement uses TRBV5-5 and TRBJ2-1, with no clear D. The sequence was collected from a young man who received the YFV17D yellow fever vaccine. Sequenced here: CD8+ T cells sorted from PBMCs, sampled on the day of the yellow fever booster vaccination. The chain's CDR3 is CASSLRLAGVGLNEQFF. Here the CDR3 DNA reads TGTGCCAGCAGCTTGCGCCTGGCAGGCGTTGGCCTCAATGAGCAGTTCTTC. The variable domain in full, completed from reference TRBV5-5 and TRBJ2-1, reads DAGVTQSPTHLIKTRGQQVTLRCSPISGHKSVSWYQQVLGQGPQFIFQYYEKEERGRGNFPDRFSARQFPNYSSELNVNALLLGDSALYLCASSLRLAGVGLNEQFFGPGTRLTVL.